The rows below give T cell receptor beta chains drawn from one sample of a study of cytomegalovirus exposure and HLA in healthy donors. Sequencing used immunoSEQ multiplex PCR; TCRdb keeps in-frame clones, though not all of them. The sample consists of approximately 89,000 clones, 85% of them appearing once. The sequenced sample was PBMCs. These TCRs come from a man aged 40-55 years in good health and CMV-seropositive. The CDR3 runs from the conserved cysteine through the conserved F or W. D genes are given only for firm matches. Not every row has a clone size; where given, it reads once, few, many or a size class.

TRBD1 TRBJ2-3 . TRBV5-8 TGTGCCAGCAGCTTGTTTGGGACAGGGGTCACAGATACGCAGTATTTT CASSLFGTGVTDTQYF
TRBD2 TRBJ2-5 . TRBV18 TGTGCCAGCTCACCACTTATAGCGGGAGGCGGACAAGAGACCCAGTACTTC CASSPLIAGGGQETQYF
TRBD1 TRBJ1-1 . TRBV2 TGTGCCAGCAGTAAAAACCCGACAGGGTTGGACACTGAAGCTTTCTTT CASSKNPTGLDTEAFF
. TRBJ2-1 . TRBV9 TGTGCCAGCAGCGTAGCGGGAGTCCGACATGAGCAGTTCTTC CASSVAGVRHEQFF
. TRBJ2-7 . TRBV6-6 TGTGCCAGCAGTTACTCGTCCCCTAGCGCCTACGAGCAGTACTTC CASSYSSPSAYEQYF
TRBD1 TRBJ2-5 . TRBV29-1 TGCAGCGTCTGGGACAGGTCGGGAGAGACCCAGTACTTC CSVWDRSGETQYF
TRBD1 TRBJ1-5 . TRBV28 TGTGCCAGCAGTTTAACAGGGGGTGGTCAGCCCCAGCATTTT CASSLTGGGQPQHF
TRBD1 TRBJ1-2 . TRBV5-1 TGCGCCAGCAGCCCCAGGGACAGGGTAAACGGCTACACCTTC CASSPRDRVNGYTF
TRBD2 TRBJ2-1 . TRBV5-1 TGCGCCAGCAGCTTTGAGATAGCGGGAGTGAGGAATGAGCAGTTCTTC CASSFEIAGVRNEQFF
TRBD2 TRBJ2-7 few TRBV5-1 TGCGCCAGCAGCTTGGGATTTGGACTAGCGTTTCACGAGCAGTACTTC CASSLGFGLAFHEQYF
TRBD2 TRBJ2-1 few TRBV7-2 TGTGCCAGCAGCCCGCCCGGGACTAGGTCCTACAATGAGCAGTTCTTC CASSPPGTRSYNEQFF
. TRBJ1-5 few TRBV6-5 TGTGCCAGCAGACGGACAAGGCATCAGCCCCAGCATTTT CASRRTRHQPQHF
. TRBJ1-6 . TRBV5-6 TGTGCCAGCAGCCCCTCGGGACACCAAAATTCACCCCTCCACTTT CASSPSGHQNSPLHF
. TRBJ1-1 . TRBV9 TGTGCCAGCAACCAAATTGACTCGACTGAAGCTTTCTTT CASNQIDSTEAFF
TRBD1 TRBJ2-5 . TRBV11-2 TGTGCCAGCACTCCGAGCTGGGACAGGACTCAAGAGACCCAGTACTTC CASTPSWDRTQETQYF
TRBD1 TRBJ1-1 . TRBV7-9 TGTGCCAGCAGCTTAGGACAGGGGCTTAGCGGAGCTTTCTTT CASSLGQGLSGAFF
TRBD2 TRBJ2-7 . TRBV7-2 TGTGCCAGCAGCCCTAGCGTGCTGACTAGCGGGAGATCCTACGAGCAGTACTTC CASSPSVLTSGRSYEQYF
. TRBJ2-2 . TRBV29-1 TGCAGCGTTCGAGGAAGGGGCGGTGACACCGGGGAGCTGTTTTTT CSVRGRGGDTGELFF
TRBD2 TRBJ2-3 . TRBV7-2 TGTGCCAGCAGCTTAGTTGAGACTAGCCGAGCATCTAGTCGGTATTTT CASSLVETSRASSRYF
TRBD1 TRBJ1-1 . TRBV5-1 TGCGCCAGCAGATTACAGGGGGCTGGAGAAGCTTTCTTT CASRLQGAGEAFF
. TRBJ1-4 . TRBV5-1 TGCGCCAGCAGCTTGGTGGGACTTAGCAATGAAAAACTGTTTTTT CASSLVGLSNEKLFF
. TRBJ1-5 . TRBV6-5 TGTGCCAGCAGGGTCCAGGATAGCAATCAGCCCCAGCATTTT CASRVQDSNQPQHF
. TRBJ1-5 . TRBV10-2 TGCGCCAGCAGTGTTACGGGGGTCGGTCAGCCCCAGCATTTT CASSVTGVGQPQHF
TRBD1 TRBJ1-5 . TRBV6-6 TGTGCCAGCGCAGGGGGCTTCGGCAATCAGCCCCAGCATTTT CASAGGFGNQPQHF
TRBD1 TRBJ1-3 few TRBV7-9 TGTGCCAGCAGCTTAACAGGGGGTGGAAACACCATATATTTT CASSLTGGGNTIYF
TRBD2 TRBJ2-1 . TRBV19 TGTGCCAGTAGTATAACAGGACAGCGGGGGGGCCGGGGTGAGCAGTTCTTC CASSITGQRGGRGEQFF
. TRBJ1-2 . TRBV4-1 TGCGCCAGCAGCCAAGTTCGGACAGCTAACTATGGCTACACCTTC CASSQVRTANYGYTF
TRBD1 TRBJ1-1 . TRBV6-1 TGTGCCAGCAAAGGGACAGGGGCCACTGAAGCTTTCTTT CASKGTGATEAFF
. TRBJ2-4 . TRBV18 TGTGCCAGCTCGCGACAGGGAGCGGGGGAAAACATTCAGTACTTC CASSRQGAGENIQYF
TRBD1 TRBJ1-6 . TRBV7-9 TGTTCCAGCAGCTTAGCCGGGACAGGGGATCCACCCCTCCACTTT CSSSLAGTGDPPLHF
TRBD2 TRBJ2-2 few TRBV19 TGTGCCAGTAGCCGGGAGGTAGTCCCCGGGGAGCTGTTTTTT CASSREVVPGELFF
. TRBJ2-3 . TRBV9 TGTGCCAGCAACCAGCGGGTCACAGATACGCAGTATTTT CASNQRVTDTQYF
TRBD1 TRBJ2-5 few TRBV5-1 TGCGCCAGCAGCACCGGGACAGGGGGCAGAGAGACCCAGTACTTC CASSTGTGGRETQYF
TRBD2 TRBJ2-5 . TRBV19 TGTGCCAGTAGTATGCTAGCGGGTAGCCAAGAGACCCAGTACTTC CASSMLAGSQETQYF
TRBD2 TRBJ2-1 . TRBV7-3 TGTGCCAGCAGCCACGGATCGGGAGGGCGCAATGAGCAGTTCTTC CASSHGSGGRNEQFF
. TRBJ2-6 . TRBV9 TGTGCCAGCAGCCCCCGTCTAGCAGCGTCATCTGGGGCCAACGTCCTGACTTTC CASSPRLAASSGANVLTF
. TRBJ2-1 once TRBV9 TGTGCCAGCAGCGTAGACCCGCTAGGGGGGGACAATGAGCAGTTCTTC CASSVDPLGGDNEQFF
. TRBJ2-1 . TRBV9 TGTGCCAGCAGCGCGGTAGGGGGGGGTCCGTCCTACAATGAGCAGTTCTTC CASSAVGGGPSYNEQFF
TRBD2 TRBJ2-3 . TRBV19 TGTGCCAGTAGTATAGCTAGCGGGGGGGCAGATACGCAGTATTTT CASSIASGGADTQYF
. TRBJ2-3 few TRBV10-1 TGCGCCAGCATCGCGACATGCCCCGTTCGCACAGATACGCAGTATTTT CASIATCPVRTDTQYF
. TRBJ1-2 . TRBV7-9 TGTGCCAGCAGCTTAGACGGTATGATTTATGGCTACACCTTC CASSLDGMIYGYTF
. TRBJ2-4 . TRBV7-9 TGTGCCAGCAGCTTACCAGGGTTCAAAAACATTCAGTACTTC CASSLPGFKNIQYF
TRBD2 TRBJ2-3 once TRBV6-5 TGTGCCAGCAGTTATCCTCGAGCGGGGGGGCTATATACGCAGTATTTT CASSYPRAGGLYTQYF
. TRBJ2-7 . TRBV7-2 TGTGCCAGCAGCTCCAACTACGAGCAGTACTTC CASSSNYEQYF
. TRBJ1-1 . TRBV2 TGTGCCAGCAGAGGGACAATTCTGAACACTGAAGCTTTCTTT CASRGTILNTEAFF
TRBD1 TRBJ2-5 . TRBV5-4 TGTGCCAGCACCGGGACAGACCAAGAGACCCAGTACTTC CASTGTDQETQYF